Following are 12 T cell receptor beta chains from one sample sequenced in a study of long-term antiretroviral therapy in people with HIV. Survey-level resolution applied to immunoSEQ assay v3.0. Assay used: immunoSEQ multiplex PCR; TCRdb lists only in-frame clones, some missing. The repertoire includes tens of thousands of clones, roughly 84% of them detected once, and more than 9% sits in the top ten. Sequencing used unsorted PBMCs, obtained 2.7 to 2.9 years after starting antiretroviral therapy. The receptor set was obtained from a man aged 30-40 years with HIV.

The rearrangement joins TRBV25-1 to TRBJ2-1; D is possibly TRBD1 (6 bases). The germline V gene encodes CDR1 MGHDK and CDR2 SYGVNS. The CDR3 sequence is 16 residues long. Trimming removed 3 bases at V and 0 bases at J, with 12 bases between. DNA of the CDR3: TGTGCCAGCAGTGAGGTCGCAGGGGTCTCCTACAATGAGCAGTTCTTC. Translated, it gives CASSEVAGVSYNEQFF.

The chain couples TRBV19 to TRBJ1-5; 7 bases line up with TRBD1. The CDR3 is 14 residues long. J gave up 2 bases and V 6 bases, and 4 bases lay outside the gene matches. Germline-derived CDR1 and CDR2 are LNHDA and SQIVND (reference sequence). The CDR3 spells CASSRQGGNQPQHF. The CDR3 DNA is TGTGCCAGTAGCCGACAGGGCGGCAATCAGCCCCAGCATTTT.

The CDR3 DNA is TGTGCCAGCAGTGTACAACTAGCGGCGCGAACCGGGGAGCTGTTTTTT. Protein product: CASSVQLAARTGELFF. V and J are TRBV6-4 and TRBJ2-2; TRBD2 matches 8 bases. Germline V gene lookup returns CDR1 MRHNA and CDR2 SNTAGT. This CDR3 region has 16 residues. The trim removed 4 bases at V and 5 bases at J, leaving 9 bases unmatched.

The chain links TRBV28 to TRBJ1-1; D not resolved. This CDR3 is 13 amino acids long. V lost 3 bases, J lost 1 base, and 6 bases lay in between. Germline V lookup: CDR1 MDHEN, CDR2 SYDVKM. The CDR3 nucleotides are TGTGCCAGCAGTTTTGCCGGGAACACTGAAGCTTTCTTT. The encoded protein is CASSFAGNTEAFF. Supplemented by reference TRBV28 and TRBJ1-1, the full variable domain reads DVKVTQSSRYLVKRTGEKVFLECVQDMDHENMFWYRQDPGLGLRLIYFSYDVKMKEKGDIPEGYSVSREKKERFSLILESASTNQTSMYLCASSFAGNTEAFFGQGTRLTVV.

The gene calls are TRBV6-6 and TRBJ2-7; 9 bases fit TRBD1. CDR1 is MNHNY, CDR2 SVGAGI, per germline (reference sequence). The J segment lost 4 bases and the V segment lost 5 bases, leaving 9 bases of the junction unmatched. There are 15 residues in the CDR3. This CDR3 is CASSTLRDRAYEQYF. The CDR3 nucleotides read TGTGCCAGCAGTACTCTTCGGGACAGGGCGTACGAGCAGTACTTC.

This clone was observed a handful of times. V usage is TRBV5-1 and J usage is TRBJ2-6, with 14 bases lining up with TRBD2. From germline, CDR1 is SGHRS and CDR2 YFSETQ. The CDR3 is 20 amino acids. The V gene end was trimmed by 4 bases and the J gene end by 4 bases; junction bases not matched to a gene: 13. The chain's CDR3 is CASSLPRTSGGPGGANVLTF. The CDR3 nucleotides read TGCGCCAGCAGCCTCCCGAGGACTAGCGGGGGGCCTGGGGGGGCCAACGTCCTGACTTTC.

The chain joins TRBV5-8 to TRBJ2-5; D may be TRBD2 (6 bases). V lost 5 bases, J lost 7 bases, and 15 bases lay in between. Germline V gives CDR1 SGHTS, CDR2 YDEGEE. The length of the CDR3 is 13 residues. The DNA for the CDR3 is TGTGCCAGCAGTGGGCTAGCGATGGGGACCCAGTACTTC. Its translation is CASSGLAMGTQYF.

The chain uses TRBV5-6 and TRBJ2-1; D may be TRBD1 (5 bases). V lost 1 base and J lost 3, with 14 bases in between. Per germline, CDR1 SGHDT and CDR2 YYEEEE. The CDR3 is 16 residues long. CDR3 sequence: CASSLRLGHFYNEQFF. The CDR3 coding sequence is TGTGCCAGCAGCTTGCGTTTAGGACACTTCTACAATGAGCAGTTCTTC.

The chain links TRBV2 to TRBJ2-1, with 7 bases fitting TRBD1. The CDR3 extends over 15 amino acids. The J segment lost 5 bases and the V segment lost 3 bases, leaving 7 bases of the junction unmatched. Germline assignment: CDR1 SNHLY and CDR2 FYNNEI. The chain's CDR3 is CASSEYRGLDNEQFF. The CDR3 DNA reads as TGTGCCAGCAGTGAGTATAGGGGGCTGGACAATGAGCAGTTCTTC.

The CDR3 reads CSVARAGETQYF. CDR3 DNA: TGCAGCGTTGCCAGGGCAGGAGAGACCCAGTACTTC. The V and J genes are TRBV29-1 and TRBJ2-5; a possible D gene is TRBD1 (5 bases). The CDR3 runs to 12 residues. Germline CDR1 reads SQVTM; CDR2 reads ANQGSEA. The germline V and J ends were trimmed by 4 bases and 4 bases, with 10 bases remaining between them.

This chain connects TRBV28 to TRBJ1-4; 7 nucleotides match TRBD1. Germline-derived CDR1 and CDR2 are MDHEN and SYDVKM. The CDR3 has 14 amino acids. V lost 0 bases to trimming and J lost 7 bases; unmatched junction nucleotides: 2. In nucleotides, the CDR3 is TGTGCCAGCAGTTTATGGGCAGGGGGTGAAAAACTGTTTTTT. As protein: CASSLWAGGEKLFF. Variable domain in full (rest from reference TRBV28 and TRBJ1-4): DVKVTQSSRYLVKRTGEKVFLECVQDMDHENMFWYRQDPGLGLRLIYFSYDVKMKEKGDIPEGYSVSREKKERFSLILESASTNQTSMYLCASSLWAGGEKLFFGSGTQLSVL.

V gene TRBV14 combines with J gene TRBJ2-5, with D hard to call. The CDR3 runs to 15 residues. CDR1 SGHDN and CDR2 FVKESK come from the germline V gene. Trimming took 3 bases from V and 1 from J, leaving 12 bases between them. CDR3 DNA sequence: TGTGCCAGCAGCCAGGTTCTGGGGATCCAAGAGACCCAGTACTTC. It specifies CASSQVLGIQETQYF.